A single sample gave rise to the 15 T cell receptor beta chains below, sequenced in a study of identical twins. Each CDR3 protein is one row after TCRdb ran MiXCR on the 5' RACE reads. This table has 250,000 or so distinct CDR3 sequences, about 7% appearing once. This sample was shared with a second study, whose subject was yellow fever vaccine responses in identical twins.

The sample was memory (CD45RO+) T cells sorted from blood. The receptor set was obtained from a woman aged 18-29 years in good health.

The CDR3 nucleotides are TGTGCCATCCCCCTGGGCAGGGAGAACACCGGGGAGCTGTTTTTT. Translation gives CAIPLGRENTGELFF. The J gene is TRBJ2-2, the V gene TRBV10-3; tentative D call: TRBD1 (5 bases). CDR3 length: 15 amino acids. Trimming stripped 8 bases from V and 1 base from J, with 14 bases between. Germline values: CDR1 ENHRY, CDR2 SYGVKD.

In this sample, this clonotype turned up many times. V is TRBV25-1 and J is TRBJ2-1, with 9 bases matching TRBD2. The CDR3 totals 12 residues. The junction had 7 bases not matched to a gene; V was cut back by 4 bases and J by 15 bases. Germline values: CDR1 MGHDK, CDR2 SYGVNS. The CDR3 region has the DNA TGTGCCAGCAGTGCGCTAGCGGGACTCCCGTTCTTC. Its protein product is CASSALAGLPFF.

Ten or more counts support this clonotype. V is TRBV12-3 or TRBV12-4 and J is TRBJ2-3; 7 bases fit TRBD2. After removal of 6 bases from V and 0 bases from J, the junction contained 12 bases not matched to a gene. CDR3 length: 17 amino acids. CDR3: CASSRDLLAASTDTQYF. In nucleotides, the CDR3 is TGTGCCAGCAGCCGGGACCTGCTAGCGGCTAGCACAGATACGCAGTATTTT.

Only a few counts were recorded for this clonotype. The chain uses TRBV25-1 and TRBJ2-3; TRBD1 matches 7 bases. The trim removed 4 bases at V and 5 bases at J, leaving 12 bases unmatched. Germline assignment: CDR1 MGHDK and CDR2 SYGVNS. This CDR3 has 16 amino acids. This CDR3 reads CASSVRTGGYRDTQYF. The CDR3 region has the DNA TGTGCCAGCAGTGTAAGGACAGGTGGATATAGAGATACGCAGTATTTT.

The genes are TRBV5-6 and TRBJ2-7; D call uncertain. Germline V gene lookup returns CDR1 SGHDT and CDR2 YYEEEE. The CDR3 has 12 amino acids. Deletions cut 0 bases from V and 4 bases from J, with 5 bases between. This CDR3 is CASSLGQYEQYF. Here the CDR3 DNA reads TGTGCCAGCAGCTTGGGGCAGTACGAGCAGTACTTC. Combining the CDR3 with reference TRBV5-6 and TRBJ2-7 gives the whole variable domain DAGVTQSPTHLIKTRGQQVTLRCSPKSGHDTVSWYQQALGQGPQFIFQYYEEEERQRGNFPDRFSGHQFPNYSSELNVNALLLGDSALYLCASSLGQYEQYFGPGTRLTVT.

This clonotype was detected only a few times. The J gene is TRBJ1-3, the V gene TRBV3-1, with a tentative D call TRBD1 (5 bases). The CDR3 is made up of 14 amino acids. The germline V gene encodes CDR1 LGHDT and CDR2 YNNKEL (reference sequence). V was shortened by 5 bases and J by 0 bases, with 8 bases between the two germline ends. CDR3 DNA: TGTGCCAGCAGCGACAGACTCTCTGGAAACACCATATATTTT. Protein: CASSDRLSGNTIYF. The entire variable domain, with the rest obtained from reference TRBV3-1 and TRBJ1-3, is as follows: DTAVSQTPKYLVTQMGNDKSIKCEQNLGHDTMYWYKQDSKKFLKIMFSYNNKELIINETVPNRFSPKSPDKAHLNLHINSLELGDSAVYFCASSDRLSGNTIYFGEGSWLTVV.

This clonotype was picked up many times. This chain links TRBV11-2 with TRBJ1-1; D call uncertain. The CDR3 consists of 12 residues. Germline V gene sequence: CDR1 SGHAT, CDR2 FQNNGV. The V end lost 5 bases, the J end lost 1 base, and 5 bases lay between the germline ends. The CDR3 region has the DNA TGTGCCAGCAGCATGGCGAACACTGAAGCTTTCTTT. As protein: CASSMANTEAFF.

This clonotype has at least ten counts. The chain recombines TRBV29-1 with TRBJ1-1; D remains ambiguous. Germline CDR1 is SQVTM and CDR2 is ANQGSEA. This CDR3 is built from 13 residues. The ends were cut back, 2 bases at V and 3 bases at J, with 10 bases in the middle. The CDR3 bases are TGCAGCGTTGAACGAGGGTTCGACACTGAAGCTTTCTTT. Translated: CSVERGFDTEAFF. Full variable domain (remainder filled in from reference TRBV29-1 and TRBJ1-1): SAVISQKPSRDICQRGTSLTIQCQVDSQVTMMFWYRQQPGQSLTLIATANQGSEATYESGFVIDKFPISRPNLTFSTLTVSNMSPEDSSIYLCSVERGFDTEAFFGQGTRLTVV.

This clonotype occurred many times. DNA of the CDR3: TGCAGTGCTAGACGTGAAGGGGAGACCCAGTACTTC. The encoded protein is CSARREGETQYF. The chain has TRBV20-1 and TRBJ2-5, with D hard to call. The germline CDR1 and CDR2 sequences are DFQATT and SNEGSKA (reference sequence). This CDR3 contains 12 residues. V lost 2 bases and J lost 5, with 9 bases in between.

Comments on this clonotype: At one end, the junction sequence differs from germline, possibly due to a read error. V is TRBV14 and J is TRBJ2-2, with a possible D match to TRBD2 (5 bases). The CDR3 sequence is 17 residues long. Germline CDR1 is SGHDN and CDR2 is FVKESK. CDR3 amino acids: CASSPRPGYLNTGKLFF. The DNA of the CDR3 is TGTGCCAGCAGCCCCCGCCCGGGATACCTGAACACCGGGAAGCTGTTTTTT.

This chain connects TRBV6-1 to TRBJ2-7; D is undetermined. Trimming removed 2 bases at V and 3 bases at J, with 8 bases between. The CDR3 consists of 13 residues. Germline-derived CDR1 and CDR2 are MNHNS and SASEGT. The CDR3 region is CASSEQPFYEQYV. In nucleotides, the CDR3 is TGTGCCAGCAGTGAACAGCCCTTCTACGAGCAGTACGTC.

The CDR3, as DNA: TGCAGTGCCCGACCCCGGGGGGCTAACTATGGCTACACCTTC. Translating gives CSARPRGANYGYTF. The chain is built from TRBV20-1 and TRBJ1-2, with D maybe TRBD1 (5 bases). V shed 6 bases and J shed 0 bases, with 14 bases lying between them. Germline CDR1 and CDR2: DFQATT and SNEGSKA (reference sequence). The CDR3 loop spans 14 amino acids.

This clonotype was observed a handful of times. The V and J genes are TRBV10-3 and TRBJ1-4, with D tentatively TRBD1 (6 bases). Germline lookup yields CDR1 ENHRY and CDR2 SYGVKD. The V and J ends lost 2 bases and 8 bases respectively, with 9 bases between them. The CDR3 has 13 residues. CDR3: CAISEPGQEKLFF. CDR3 nucleotide sequence: TGTGCCATCAGTGAGCCGGGACAAGAAAAACTGTTTTTT.

This clonotype came up a few times. The junction departs from germline at one end; a sequencing error may be responsible. This chain joins TRBV12-3 or TRBV12-4 and TRBJ1-2; D is ambiguous. The CDR3 spans 14 residues. The DNA for the CDR3 is TGTGCCAGCAGTCGTTCGGATCTTGGCTATCGCTACACCTTC. The encoded protein is CASSRSDLGYRYTF.

This clonotype was recorded many times. This rearrangement joins TRBV4-1 to TRBJ2-5, with D unclear. CDR1 MGHRA and CDR2 YSYEKL come from the germline V gene. The V end was cut by 3 bases, the J end by 4 bases, with 18 bases between. The CDR3 spans 16 residues. The CDR3 sequence is CASSQSLPGVIETQYF. CDR3 sequence (DNA): TGCGCCAGCAGCCAGAGTTTACCCGGAGTTATAGAGACCCAGTACTTC.